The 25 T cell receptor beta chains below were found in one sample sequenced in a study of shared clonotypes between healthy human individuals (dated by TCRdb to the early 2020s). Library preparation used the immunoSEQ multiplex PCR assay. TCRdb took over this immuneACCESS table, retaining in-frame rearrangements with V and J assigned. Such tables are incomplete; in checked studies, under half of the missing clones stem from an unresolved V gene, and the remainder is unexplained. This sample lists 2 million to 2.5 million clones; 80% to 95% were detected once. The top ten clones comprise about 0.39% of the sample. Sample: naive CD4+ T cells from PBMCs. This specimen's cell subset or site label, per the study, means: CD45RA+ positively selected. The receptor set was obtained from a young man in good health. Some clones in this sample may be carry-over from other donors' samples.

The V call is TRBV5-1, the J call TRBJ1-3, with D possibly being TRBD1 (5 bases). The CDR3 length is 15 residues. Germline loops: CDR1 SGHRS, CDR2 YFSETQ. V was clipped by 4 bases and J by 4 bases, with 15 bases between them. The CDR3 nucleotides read TGCGCCAGCAGCGCAGGGCAAAGGCGCGGAAACACCATATATTTT. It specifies CASSAGQRRGNTIYF.

CDR3 DNA sequence: TGTGCCAGCACCCTGGGGAGCGGGAGGGAAGAGACCCAGTACTTC. Protein: CASTLGSGREETQYF. V and J are TRBV28 and TRBJ2-5, with 10 bases aligning to TRBD2. The CDR3 runs 15 residues. Germline V gene lookup returns CDR1 MDHEN and CDR2 SYDVKM. Germline trimming cut 7 bases from V and 3 bases from J; bases unmatched to any gene: 8.

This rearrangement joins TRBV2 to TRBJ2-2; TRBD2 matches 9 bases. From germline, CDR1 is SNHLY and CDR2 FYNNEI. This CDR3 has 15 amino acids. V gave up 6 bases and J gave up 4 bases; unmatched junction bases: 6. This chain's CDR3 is CASRAGTSSTGELFF. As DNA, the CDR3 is TGTGCCAGCAGAGCCGGGACTAGCAGCACCGGGGAGCTGTTTTTT. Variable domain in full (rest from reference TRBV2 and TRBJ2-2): EPEVTQTPSHQVTQMGQEVILRCVPISNHLYFYWYRQILGQKVEFLVSFYNNEISEKSEIFDDQFSVERPDGSNFTLKIRSTKLEDSAMYFCASRAGTSSTGELFFGEGSRLTVL.

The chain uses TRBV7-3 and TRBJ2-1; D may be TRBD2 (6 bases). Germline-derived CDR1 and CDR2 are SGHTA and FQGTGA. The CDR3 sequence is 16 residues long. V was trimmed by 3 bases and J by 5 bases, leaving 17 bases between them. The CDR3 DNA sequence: TGTGCCAGCAGCTTGTTAGGCGGGGCTATCGACAATGAGCAGTTCTTC. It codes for CASSLLGGAIDNEQFF.

CDR3 DNA: TGTGCCAGCAGCCCCTGGGGGGGGGATCAGCCCCAGCATTTT. Protein: CASSPWGGDQPQHF. The chain is built from TRBV7-9 and TRBJ1-5; the D gene is possibly TRBD1 (5 bases). With 5 bases removed from V and 5 bases from J, the gap between germline ends came to 13 bases. CDR3 length: 14 residues. Germline V gene lookup returns CDR1 SEHNR and CDR2 FQNEAQ (reference sequence).

The DNA for the CDR3 is TGTGCCAGCGGGTCAACTAGCGGGAGTTTCAATGAGCAGTTCTTC. Protein product: CASGSTSGSFNEQFF. This chain uses TRBV28 with TRBJ2-1; 11 bases are a match to TRBD2. The germline gives CDR1 MDHEN, CDR2 SYDVKM. V lost 8 bases and J lost 6; bases outside the gene matches: 9. The CDR3 has 15 residues.

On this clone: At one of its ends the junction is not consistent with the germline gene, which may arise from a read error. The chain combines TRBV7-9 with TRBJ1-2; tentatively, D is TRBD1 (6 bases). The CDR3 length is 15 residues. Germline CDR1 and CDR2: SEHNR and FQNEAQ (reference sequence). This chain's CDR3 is CASTLAPGEAYGYTF. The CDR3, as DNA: TGTGCCAGCACCTTAGCCCCAGGGGAAGCCTATGGCTACACCTTC.

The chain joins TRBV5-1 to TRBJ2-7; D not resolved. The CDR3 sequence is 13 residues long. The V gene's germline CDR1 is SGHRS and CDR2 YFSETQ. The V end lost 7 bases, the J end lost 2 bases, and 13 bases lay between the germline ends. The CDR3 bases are TGCGCCAGCGCGTCCGGGCCTACCTACGAGCAGTACTTC. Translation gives CASASGPTYEQYF.

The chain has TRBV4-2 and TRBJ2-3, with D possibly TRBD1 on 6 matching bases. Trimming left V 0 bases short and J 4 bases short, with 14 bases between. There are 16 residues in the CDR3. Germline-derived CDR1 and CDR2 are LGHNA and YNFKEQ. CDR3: CASSQDVQGGADTQYF. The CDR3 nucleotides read TGTGCCAGCAGCCAAGATGTACAGGGTGGCGCAGATACGCAGTATTTT.

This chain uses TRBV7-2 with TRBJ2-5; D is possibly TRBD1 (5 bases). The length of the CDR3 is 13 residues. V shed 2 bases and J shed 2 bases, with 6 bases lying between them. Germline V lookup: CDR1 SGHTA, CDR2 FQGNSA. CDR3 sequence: CASSLNRQETQYF. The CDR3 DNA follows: TGTGCCAGCAGCTTAAACAGGCAAGAGACCCAGTACTTC. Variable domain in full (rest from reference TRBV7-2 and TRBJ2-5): GAGVSQSPSNKVTEKGKDVELRCDPISGHTALYWYRQSLGQGLEFLIYFQGNSAPDKSGLPSDRFSAERTGGSVSTLTIQRTQQEDSAVYLCASSLNRQETQYFGPGTRLLVL.

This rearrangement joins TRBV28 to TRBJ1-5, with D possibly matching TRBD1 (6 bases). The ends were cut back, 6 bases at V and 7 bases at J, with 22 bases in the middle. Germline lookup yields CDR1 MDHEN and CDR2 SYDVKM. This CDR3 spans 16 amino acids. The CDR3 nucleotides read TGTGCCAGCAGCCGTGACCGGGGGGCGGAACAACAGCCCCAGCATTTT. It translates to CASSRDRGAEQQPQHF.

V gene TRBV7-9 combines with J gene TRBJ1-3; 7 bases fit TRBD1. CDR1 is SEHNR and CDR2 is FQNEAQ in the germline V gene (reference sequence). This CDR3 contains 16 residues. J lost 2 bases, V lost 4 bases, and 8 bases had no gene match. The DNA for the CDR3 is TGTGCCAGCAGCTCACCCCAGGGGGGGACTGGAAACACCATATATTTT. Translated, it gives CASSSPQGGTGNTIYF.

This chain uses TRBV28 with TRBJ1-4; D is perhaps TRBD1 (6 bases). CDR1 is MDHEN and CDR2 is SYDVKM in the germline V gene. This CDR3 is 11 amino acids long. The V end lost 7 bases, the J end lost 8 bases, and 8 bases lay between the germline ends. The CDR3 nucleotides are TGTGCCAGCATAGGGGGAGAAAAACTGTTTTTT. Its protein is CASIGGEKLFF.

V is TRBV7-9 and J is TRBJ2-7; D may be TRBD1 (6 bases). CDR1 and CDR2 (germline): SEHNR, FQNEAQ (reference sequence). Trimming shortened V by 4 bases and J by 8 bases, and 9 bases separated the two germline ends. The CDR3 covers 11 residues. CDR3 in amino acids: CASSSGTQQYF. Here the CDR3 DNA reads TGTGCCAGCAGCTCCGGGACACAGCAGTACTTC.

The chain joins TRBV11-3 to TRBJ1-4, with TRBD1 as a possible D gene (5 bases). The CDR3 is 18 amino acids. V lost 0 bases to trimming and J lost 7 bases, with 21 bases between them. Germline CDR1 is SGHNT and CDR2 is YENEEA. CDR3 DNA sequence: TGTGCCAGCAGCTTAGATCCCGGACACAAAAGGGTGGGTGAAAAACTGTTTTTT. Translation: CASSLDPGHKRVGEKLFF.

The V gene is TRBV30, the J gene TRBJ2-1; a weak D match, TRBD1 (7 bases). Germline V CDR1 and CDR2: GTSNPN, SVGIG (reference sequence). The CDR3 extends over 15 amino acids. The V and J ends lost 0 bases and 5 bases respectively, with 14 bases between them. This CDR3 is CAWSVGSGGNNEQFF. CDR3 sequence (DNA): TGTGCCTGGAGTGTAGGGTCAGGGGGGAACAATGAGCAGTTCTTC.

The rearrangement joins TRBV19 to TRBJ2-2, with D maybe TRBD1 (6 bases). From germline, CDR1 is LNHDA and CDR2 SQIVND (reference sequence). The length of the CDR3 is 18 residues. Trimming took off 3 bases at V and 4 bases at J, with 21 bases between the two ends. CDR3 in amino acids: CASSMVSGHLRGTGELFF. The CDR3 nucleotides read TGTGCCAGTAGTATGGTATCGGGACACCTCCGGGGCACCGGGGAGCTGTTTTTT.

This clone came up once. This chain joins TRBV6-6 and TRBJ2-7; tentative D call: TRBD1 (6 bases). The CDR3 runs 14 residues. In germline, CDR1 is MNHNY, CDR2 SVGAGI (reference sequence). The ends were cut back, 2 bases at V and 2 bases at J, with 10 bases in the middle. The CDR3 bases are TGTGCCAGCAGTTACCGGGACAAGGCCTACGAGCAGTACTTC. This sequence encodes CASSYRDKAYEQYF.

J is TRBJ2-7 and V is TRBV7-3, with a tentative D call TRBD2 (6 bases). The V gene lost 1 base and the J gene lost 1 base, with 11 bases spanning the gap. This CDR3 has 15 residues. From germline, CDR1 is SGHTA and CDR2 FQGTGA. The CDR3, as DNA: TGTGCCAGCAGCTTAATGGGAGGAACTTCCTACGAGCAGTACTTC. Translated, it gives CASSLMGGTSYEQYF.

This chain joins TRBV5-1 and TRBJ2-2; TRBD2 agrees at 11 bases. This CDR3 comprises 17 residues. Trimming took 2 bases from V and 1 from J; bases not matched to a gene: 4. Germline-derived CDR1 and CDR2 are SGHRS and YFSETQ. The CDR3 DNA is TGCGCCAGCAGCTTTTCTAGCGGGAGGATGAACACCGGGGAGCTGTTTTTT. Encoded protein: CASSFSSGRMNTGELFF.

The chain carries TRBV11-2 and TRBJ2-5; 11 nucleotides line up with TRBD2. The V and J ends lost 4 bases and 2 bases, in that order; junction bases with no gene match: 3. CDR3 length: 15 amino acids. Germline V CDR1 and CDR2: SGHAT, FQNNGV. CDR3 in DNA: TGTGCCAGCAGCTACCGGACTAGCGGGCAAGAGACCCAGTACTTC. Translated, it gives CASSYRTSGQETQYF.

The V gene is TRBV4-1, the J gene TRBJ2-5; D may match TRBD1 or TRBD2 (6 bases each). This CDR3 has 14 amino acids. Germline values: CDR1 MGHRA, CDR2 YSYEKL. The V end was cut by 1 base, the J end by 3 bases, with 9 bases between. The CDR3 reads CASSQGGAEETQYF. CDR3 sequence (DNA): TGCGCCAGCAGCCAAGGGGGGGCGGAAGAGACCCAGTACTTC.

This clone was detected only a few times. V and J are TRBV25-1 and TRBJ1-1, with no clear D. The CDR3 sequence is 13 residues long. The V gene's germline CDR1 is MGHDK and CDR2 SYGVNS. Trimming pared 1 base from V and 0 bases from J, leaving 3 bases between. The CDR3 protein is CASSESLNTEAFF. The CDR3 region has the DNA TGTGCCAGCAGTGAATCGCTGAACACTGAAGCTTTCTTT.

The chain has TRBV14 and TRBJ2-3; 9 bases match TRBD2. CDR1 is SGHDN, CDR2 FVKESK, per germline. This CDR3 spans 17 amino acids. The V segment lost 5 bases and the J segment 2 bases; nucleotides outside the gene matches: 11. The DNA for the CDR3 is TGTGCCAGCAGCACCTCCGTGACTAGCGGATCCACAGATACGCAGTATTTT. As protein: CASSTSVTSGSTDTQYF.

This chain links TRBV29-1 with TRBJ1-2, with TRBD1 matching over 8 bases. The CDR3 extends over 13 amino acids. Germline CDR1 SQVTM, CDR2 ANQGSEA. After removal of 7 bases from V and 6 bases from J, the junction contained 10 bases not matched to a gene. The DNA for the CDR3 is TGCAGCGGAACCGACTCAGGGGGCCATGGCTACACCTTC. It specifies CSGTDSGGHGYTF.